Below, 8 T cell receptor beta chains from the same sample are listed, as sequenced in a study of blood T cell repertoires in COVID-19. The data were produced by immunoSEQ multiplex PCR, yet TCRdb's version contains in-frame clones alone and is incomplete. The sample carries roughly 300,000 clones, more than 75% recorded once. The sequenced sample consisted of PBMCs or T cells enriched from blood (not recorded which). The receptors were gathered from a woman younger than 45 who had recovered from COVID-19.

The chain couples TRBV5-6 to TRBJ1-2; 11 bases map to TRBD1. The CDR3 consists of 15 residues. Germline V gene lookup returns CDR1 SGHDT and CDR2 YYEEEE. The V segment lost 4 bases and the J segment 5 bases; nucleotides outside the gene matches: 7. This chain's CDR3 is CASSRGQGAGYGYTF. CDR3 coding DNA: TGTGCCAGCAGCCGAGGACAGGGGGCTGGTTATGGCTACACCTTC. The variable domain in full, completed from reference TRBV5-6 and TRBJ1-2, reads DAGVTQSPTHLIKTRGQQVTLRCSPKSGHDTVSWYQQALGQGPQFIFQYYEEEERQRGNFPDRFSGHQFPNYSSELNVNALLLGDSALYLCASSRGQGAGYGYTFGSGTRLTVV.

The chain carries TRBV11-2 and TRBJ1-2, with D maybe TRBD1 (6 bases). The CDR3 consists of 14 residues. V was trimmed by 5 bases and J by 2 bases, leaving 12 bases between them. The germline V gene encodes CDR1 SGHAT and CDR2 FQNNGV. This CDR3 reads CASSQQGANYGYTF. For the CDR3, the DNA is TGTGCCAGCAGCCAACAGGGAGCGAACTATGGCTACACCTTC.

The CDR3 spells CASSLLAGGVNEQFF. CDR3 coding DNA: TGTGCCAGCAGCTTACTAGCGGGGGGCGTCAATGAGCAGTTCTTC. The chain has TRBV7-2 and TRBJ2-1, with 11 bases fitting TRBD2. There are 15 residues in the CDR3. V shed 2 bases and J 6 bases; nucleotides not matched to a gene: 3. Germline-derived CDR1 and CDR2 are SGHTA and FQGNSA.

The chain has TRBV27 and TRBJ1-2; TRBD1 matches at 8 bases. With 7 bases clipped from V and 7 bases from J, the junction kept 11 bases outside the gene matches. The V gene's germline CDR1 is MNHEY and CDR2 SMNVEV (reference sequence). The CDR3 is 14 residues long. The CDR3 coding sequence is TGTGCCAGCACTCCGGCAGGGGGCGGCGGTGGCTACACCTTC. As protein: CASTPAGGGGGYTF.

In its sample, this clone was seen a few times. This chain joins TRBV7-8 and TRBJ1-1, with D possibly matching TRBD1 (5 bases). CDR1 is SGHVS, CDR2 FQNEAQ, per germline. This CDR3 spans 12 amino acids. V was pared by 11 bases and J by 4 bases, with 14 bases between. CDR3 residues: CAVTDGGTEAFF. CDR3 nucleotides: TGTGCCGTAACGGACGGGGGCACTGAAGCTTTCTTT.

In its sample, this clone was seen a few times. The V call is TRBV28, the J call TRBJ2-2; D is uncertain. Germline V lookup: CDR1 MDHEN, CDR2 SYDVKM. Trimming left V 7 bases short and J 8 bases short, with 8 bases between. The CDR3 loop spans 11 amino acids. The CDR3 region is CASTLEGELFF. CDR3 in DNA: TGTGCCAGCACCCTAGAGGGGGAGCTGTTTTTT.

With regard to this clone: An end of the junction does not agree with germline; a read error may underlie this. The chain employs TRBV7-6 and TRBJ2-3; 11 bases align to TRBD2. The CDR3 is 15 amino acids. The germline V gene has CDR1 SGHVS and CDR2 FNYEAQ. CDR3 coding DNA: TGTGCCAGCAGCCTAGCGGGAGGCTGGTCAGATACGCAGTATTTT. It is translated as CASSLAGGWSDTQYF.

V usage is TRBV7-9 and J usage is TRBJ2-5, with D tentatively TRBD2 (5 bases). In germline, CDR1 is SEHNR, CDR2 FQNEAQ (reference sequence). The CDR3 is made up of 14 amino acids. Trimming took off 0 bases at V and 5 bases at J, with 10 bases between the two ends. In DNA, the CDR3 is TGTGCCAGCAGCTTAGCGCTGGAGGCGGAGACCCAGTACTTC. It is translated as CASSLALEAETQYF.